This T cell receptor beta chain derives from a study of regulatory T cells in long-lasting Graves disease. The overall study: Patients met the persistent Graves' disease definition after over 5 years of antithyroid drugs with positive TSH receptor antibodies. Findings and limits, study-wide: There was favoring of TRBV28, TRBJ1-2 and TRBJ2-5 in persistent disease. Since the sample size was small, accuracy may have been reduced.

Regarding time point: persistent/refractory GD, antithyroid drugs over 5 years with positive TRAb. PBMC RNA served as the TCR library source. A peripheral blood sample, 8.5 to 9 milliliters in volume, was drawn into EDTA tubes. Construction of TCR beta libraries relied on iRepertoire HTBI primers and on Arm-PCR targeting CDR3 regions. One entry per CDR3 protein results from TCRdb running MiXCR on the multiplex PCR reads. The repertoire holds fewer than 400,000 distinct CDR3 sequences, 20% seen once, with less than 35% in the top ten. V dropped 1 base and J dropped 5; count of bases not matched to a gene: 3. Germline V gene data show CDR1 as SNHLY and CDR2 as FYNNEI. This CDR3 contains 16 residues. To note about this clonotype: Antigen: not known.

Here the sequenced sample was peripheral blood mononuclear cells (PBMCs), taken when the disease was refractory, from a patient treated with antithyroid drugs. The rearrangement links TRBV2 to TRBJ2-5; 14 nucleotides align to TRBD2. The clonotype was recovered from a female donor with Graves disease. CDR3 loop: CASSEGTSGRFETQYF. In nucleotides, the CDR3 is TGTGCCAGCAGTGAAGGGACTAGCGGGAGGTTCGAGACCCAGTACTTC. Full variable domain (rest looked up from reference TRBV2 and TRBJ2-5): EPEVTQTPSHQVTQMGQEVILRCVPISNHLYFYWYRQILGQKVEFLVSFYNNEISEKSEIFDDQFSVERPDGSNFTLKIRSTKLEDSAMYFCASSEGTSGRFETQYFGPGTRLLVL.